Listed below are T cell receptor beta chains from one sample, sequenced in a study of shared clonotypes between healthy human individuals. The repertoire was sequenced with immunoSEQ multiplex PCR; TCRdb's copy has only in-frame clones and lacks some. Of 450,000 to 500,000 clones in the sample, around 78% were seen once. Sequenced: PBMCs. The receptors originated from a woman aged 40 to 49 in good health. Some clones in this sample may be carry-over from other donors' samples. Both conserved end residues are part of each CDR3. A D gene is named only where the DNA matches it firmly. Clone sizes are given selectively: once, few, many, or a class where the clone is expanded.

CDR3 protein	CDR3 DNA	D gene	J gene	clone size	V gene
CASRTTDNYGYTF	TGTGCCAGCAGGACGACAGATAACTATGGCTACACCTTC	.	TRBJ1-2	many	TRBV6-1
CASSPRLDTDTQYF	TGCGCCAGCAGCCCTCGGTTGGACACAGATACGCAGTATTTT	.	TRBJ2-3	.	TRBV5-1
CASNPTGGTNEQFF	TGCGCCAGCAACCCGACAGGGGGCACAAATGAGCAGTTCTTC	TRBD1	TRBJ2-1	.	TRBV5-1
CASSDGLDRGLNEQFF	TGTGCCAGCAGTGACGGGCTTGACAGGGGCTTAAATGAGCAGTTCTTC	TRBD1	TRBJ2-1	.	TRBV25-1
CASSLFWGEYNEQFF	TGTGCCAGCAGTTTATTCTGGGGAGAATACAATGAGCAGTTCTTC	.	TRBJ2-1	.	TRBV27
CASSDSWGGVETQYF	TGTGCCAGCAGTGACTCCTGGGGAGGGGTGGAGACCCAGTACTTC	TRBD2	TRBJ2-5	many	TRBV6-4
CASSSRGLFRDEQFF	TGTGCCAGCAGTTCGAGGGGTCTCTTCAGGGATGAGCAGTTCTTC	.	TRBJ2-1	once	TRBV27
CASSYTGERGELFF	TGTGCCAGCAGTTATACAGGGGAAAGAGGGGAGCTGTTTTTT	TRBD1	TRBJ2-2	.	TRBV6-6
CASYESGPSYNEQFF	TGTGCCAGTTACGAGTCGGGACCCTCCTACAATGAGCAGTTCTTC	.	TRBJ2-1	few	TRBV28
CSVRSSGVEQFF	TGCAGCGTCCGAAGCTCAGGGGTTGAGCAGTTCTTC	.	TRBJ2-1	.	TRBV29-1
CASRASGRSYNEQFF	TGTGCCAGCAGGGCTAGCGGGAGGAGCTACAATGAGCAGTTCTTC	TRBD2	TRBJ2-1	.	TRBV7-8
CASSNWDGTNTEAFF	TGTGCCAGCAGCAATTGGGACGGTACGAACACTGAAGCTTTCTTT	.	TRBJ1-1	.	TRBV21-1
CAIGLAGAVDEQFF	TGTGCCATCGGACTAGCGGGAGCCGTCGATGAGCAGTTCTTC	TRBD2	TRBJ2-1	.	TRBV10-3
CASSPGRVPEAFF	TGTGCCAGCAGTCCGGGACGAGTCCCTGAAGCTTTCTTT	.	TRBJ1-1	.	TRBV27
CASSPFGTSGAYEQYF	TGTGCCAGCTCACCTTTCGGGACTAGCGGCGCCTACGAGCAGTACTTC	TRBD2	TRBJ2-7	few	TRBV18
CASSPGGQYTEAFF	TGCGCCAGCAGCCCAGGGGGCCAATACACTGAAGCTTTCTTT	TRBD1	TRBJ1-1	.	TRBV5-1
CASGLGQARSDYGYTF	TGTGCCAGCGGCTTAGGTCAAGCCCGCAGCGACTATGGCTACACCTTC	.	TRBJ1-2	.	TRBV7-9
CASSPPRQGGGQYF	TGTGCCAGCTCACCACCGCGGCAGGGTGGCGGGCAGTACTTC	.	TRBJ2-7	.	TRBV18
CASSIEGDSNQPQHF	TGTGCCAGTAGTATAGAGGGGGATAGCAATCAGCCCCAGCATTTT	.	TRBJ1-5	.	TRBV19
CASSSDWGNTIYF	TGCGCCAGCAGCTCCGACTGGGGAAACACCATATATTTT	.	TRBJ1-3	few	TRBV5-1
CASSQGTRSYNEQFF	TGTGCCAGCAGCCAGGGGACTCGCTCCTACAATGAGCAGTTCTTC	.	TRBJ2-1	.	TRBV27
CASMSRTVNNEQFF	TGTGCCAGCATGAGTCGGACAGTTAACAATGAGCAGTTCTTC	.	TRBJ2-1	.	TRBV28
CASSLDRYGHTF	TGCGCCAGCAGCTTGGATCGGTATGGCCACACCTTC	.	TRBJ1-2	.	TRBV5-1
CASSEAPGGSGTQYF	TGTGCCAGCAGTGAAGCCCCAGGGGGGAGCGGGACCCAGTACTTC	.	TRBJ2-5	.	TRBV6-1
CASSLAGTNEKLFF	TGTGCCAGCAGTTTAGCAGGGACGAATGAAAAACTGTTTTTT	.	TRBJ1-4	.	TRBV28
CASRVAGGLGYTF	TGTGCCAGTCGGGTGGCAGGGGGCCTTGGCTACACCTTC	TRBD1	TRBJ1-2	.	TRBV19
CASSLGYGEGETQYF	TGTGCCAGCAGCTTAGGATACGGGGAGGGGGAGACCCAGTACTTC	TRBD2	TRBJ2-5	.	TRBV7-9
CASSPPGGGIYEQYF	TGTGCCAGCTCACCACCAGGGGGAGGGATCTACGAGCAGTACTTC	.	TRBJ2-7	.	TRBV18
CASSLSGTAYSNQPQHF	TGTGCCAGCAGCTTGTCCGGGACAGCATATAGCAATCAGCCCCAGCATTTT	TRBD1	TRBJ1-5	.	TRBV5-5
CASRRQAGGTYEQYF	TGTGCCAGCCGACGGCAAGCGGGAGGGACCTACGAGCAGTACTTC	TRBD2	TRBJ2-7	many	TRBV28
CASSVAGSDTQYF	TGTGCCAGCAGCGTAGCGGGTTCCGATACGCAGTATTTT	.	TRBJ2-3	.	TRBV9
CASSRLAGVYNEQFF	TGTGCCAGCAGCCGACTAGCGGGAGTATACAATGAGCAGTTCTTC	TRBD2	TRBJ2-1	.	TRBV6-1
CASSSQTGTYNEQFF	TGTGCCAGCAGCTCTCAGACAGGGACCTACAATGAGCAGTTCTTC	TRBD1	TRBJ2-1	.	TRBV11-2
CASSLALEPYEQYF	TGTGCCAGCAGCTTAGCTCTAGAACCCTACGAGCAGTACTTC	.	TRBJ2-7	.	TRBV7-2
CASSFPPGTGSNYGYTF	TGTGCCAGCAGTTTTCCGCCGGGAACAGGGTCGAACTATGGCTACACCTTC	.	TRBJ1-2	.	TRBV25-1
CATSRARDPYNEQFF	TGTGCCACCAGCAGAGCGAGAGACCCCTACAATGAGCAGTTCTTC	.	TRBJ2-1	medium-sized	TRBV15
CASSLEGSGTEAFF	TGCGCCAGCAGCTTGGAGGGTTCGGGCACTGAAGCTTTCTTT	.	TRBJ1-1	.	TRBV5-1
CASSVMPGTPTGELFF	TGTGCCAGCAGCGTAATGCCCGGGACCCCCACCGGGGAGCTGTTTTTT	.	TRBJ2-2	.	TRBV9
CASSPTSEGNNEQFF	TGTGCCAGCTCACCAACGTCAGAAGGGAACAATGAGCAGTTCTTC	.	TRBJ2-1	few	TRBV18
CASRGHDRDNQPQHF	TGTGCCAGCAGGGGGCACGACAGGGACAATCAGCCCCAGCATTTT	TRBD1	TRBJ1-5	.	TRBV6-6
CASSRLAGTHEQFF	TGTGCCAGCAGTAGGCTAGCGGGAACCCATGAGCAGTTCTTC	TRBD2	TRBJ2-1	.	TRBV2
CASSERGWFLGYTF	TGTGCCAGCAGCGAGAGGGGATGGTTTTTGGGCTACACCTTC	.	TRBJ1-2	.	TRBV2
CASSLSGKETQYF	TGTGCCAGCAGCTTGTCGGGGAAGGAGACCCAGTACTTC	.	TRBJ2-5	.	TRBV7-3
CSVLLAGGTYEQYF	TGCAGCGTCCTTCTAGCGGGAGGAACCTACGAGCAGTACTTC	TRBD2	TRBJ2-7	.	TRBV29-1
CASSSTMTNEQFF	TGTGCCAGCAGCTCCACTATGACCAATGAGCAGTTCTTC	.	TRBJ2-1	.	TRBV11-1
CASSEVRAKNIQYF	TGTGCCAGCAGTGAGGTTAGGGCCAAAAACATTCAGTACTTC	.	TRBJ2-4	.	TRBV6-6
CASSLRGLGNQPQHF	TGTGCCAGCAGCCTAAGGGGACTGGGCAATCAGCCCCAGCATTTT	.	TRBJ1-5	.	TRBV11-2
CASTKWDTRTEAFF	TGTGCCAGCACCAAGTGGGACACTCGAACTGAAGCTTTCTTT	.	TRBJ1-1	.	TRBV7-2
CATSGVRNTGELFF	TGTGCCACCTCGGGGGTCAGGAATACCGGGGAGCTGTTTTTT	.	TRBJ2-2	.	TRBV19
CASSPGDREISGYTF	TGTGCCAGCAGCCCCGGGGACAGGGAAATCAGTGGCTACACCTTC	TRBD1	TRBJ1-2	few	TRBV7-2
CASSQVRSDRVEETQYF	TGCGCCAGCAGCCAAGTGAGGTCGGACAGGGTTGAAGAGACCCAGTACTTC	TRBD1	TRBJ2-5	.	TRBV4-1
CASSPTNYGYTF	TGTGCCAGCAGTCCAACTAACTATGGCTACACCTTC	.	TRBJ1-2	.	TRBV28
CASSLVGYNEQFF	TGCGCCAGCAGCTTGGTTGGCTACAATGAGCAGTTCTTC	.	TRBJ2-1	.	TRBV5-1
CASYNPGGGRSGYGYTF	TGTGCCAGCTACAACCCCGGGGGGGGCAGGTCGGGATATGGCTACACCTTC	.	TRBJ1-2	.	TRBV28
CASSPTRLGIEDKNIQYF	TGCGCCAGCAGCCCTACGAGGCTTGGGATTGAAGACAAAAACATTCAGTACTTC	.	TRBJ2-4	few	TRBV5-1
CASSLWGSNEKLFF	TGTGCCAGTAGTCTCTGGGGTAGTAATGAAAAACTGTTTTTT	.	TRBJ1-4	.	TRBV19
CAISESVLITDTQYF	TGTGCCATCAGTGAGTCCGTATTGATCACAGATACGCAGTATTTT	.	TRBJ2-3	.	TRBV10-3
CASSEGSVRNVDYGYTF	TGTGCCAGCAGTGAAGGATCAGTTAGGAACGTCGACTATGGCTACACCTTC	.	TRBJ1-2	.	TRBV7-9
CAWRYPNFRDSVAFF	TGTGCCTGGAGATATCCTAACTTCCGGGACAGTGTAGCTTTCTTT	TRBD1	TRBJ1-1	few	TRBV30
CASSPRTGSGQYF	TGTGCCAGCAGCCCTCGGACAGGCAGTGGGCAGTACTTC	TRBD1	TRBJ2-7	.	TRBV7-2